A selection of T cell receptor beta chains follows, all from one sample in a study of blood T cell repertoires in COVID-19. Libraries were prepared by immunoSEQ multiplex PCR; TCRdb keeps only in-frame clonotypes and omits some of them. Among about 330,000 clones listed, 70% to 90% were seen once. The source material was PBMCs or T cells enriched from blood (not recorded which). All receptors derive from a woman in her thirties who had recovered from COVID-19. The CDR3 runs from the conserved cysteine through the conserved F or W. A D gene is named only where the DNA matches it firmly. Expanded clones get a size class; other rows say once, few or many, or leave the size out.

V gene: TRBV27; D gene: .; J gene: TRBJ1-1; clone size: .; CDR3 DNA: TGTGCCAGCAGTTCGCGACAGGAGAACACTGAAGCTTTCTTT; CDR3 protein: CASSSRQENTEAFF
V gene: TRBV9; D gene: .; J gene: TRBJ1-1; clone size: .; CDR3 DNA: TGTGCCAGCAGCCCCCGGGACAACGAGCCTCAGAACACTGAAGCTTTCTTT; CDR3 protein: CASSPRDNEPQNTEAFF
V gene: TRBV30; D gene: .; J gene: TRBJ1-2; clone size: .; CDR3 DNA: TGTGCCTGGAGCAGCCAGGGGCAGGCAAAGAACTATGGCTACACCTTC; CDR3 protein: CAWSSQGQAKNYGYTF
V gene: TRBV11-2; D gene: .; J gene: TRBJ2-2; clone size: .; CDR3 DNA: TGTGCCAGCAGCCTACAGCCAGGTCGGAACACCGGGGAGCTGTTTTTT; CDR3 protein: CASSLQPGRNTGELFF
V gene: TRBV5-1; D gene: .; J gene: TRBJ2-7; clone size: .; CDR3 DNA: TGCGCCAGCAGCTTGGAACCGGGCCCTAGCCCCGGCGAGCAGTACTTC; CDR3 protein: CASSLEPGPSPGEQYF
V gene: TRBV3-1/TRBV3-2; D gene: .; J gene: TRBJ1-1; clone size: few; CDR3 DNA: TGTGCCAGCAGCCTAGCGGTTAGCACTGAAGCTTTCTTT; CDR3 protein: CASSLAVSTEAFF
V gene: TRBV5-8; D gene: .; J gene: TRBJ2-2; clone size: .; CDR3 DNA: TGTGCCAGCAGCTTGTCAAGCACGAACACCGGGGAGCTGTTTTTT; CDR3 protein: CASSLSSTNTGELFF
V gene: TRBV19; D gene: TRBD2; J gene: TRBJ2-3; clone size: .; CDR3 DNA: TGTGCCAGTAGTATCGGGGGGGTGTCAGATACGCAGTATTTT; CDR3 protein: CASSIGGVSDTQYF
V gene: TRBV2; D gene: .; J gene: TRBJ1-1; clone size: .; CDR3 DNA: TGTGCCAGCAGTGAGGGCGCAGGGGTGAACACTGAAGCTTTCTTT; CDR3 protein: CASSEGAGVNTEAFF
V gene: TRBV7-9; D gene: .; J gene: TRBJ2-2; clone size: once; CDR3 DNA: TGTGCCAGCAGCCCTGCTGGCGGGGTGCAGCGGGCCGGGGAGCTGTTTTTT; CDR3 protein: CASSPAGGVQRAGELFF
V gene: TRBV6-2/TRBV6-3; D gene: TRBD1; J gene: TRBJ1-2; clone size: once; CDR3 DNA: TGTGCCAGCAGGCCTACAGGGGACCATGGCTACACCTTC; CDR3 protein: CASRPTGDHGYTF
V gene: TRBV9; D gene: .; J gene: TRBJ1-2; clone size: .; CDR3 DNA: TGTGCCAGCACTCCCCGACTCGACGAAATCGGGGGCTACACCTTC; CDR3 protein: CASTPRLDEIGGYTF
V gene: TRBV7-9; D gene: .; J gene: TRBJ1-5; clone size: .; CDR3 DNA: TGTGCCAGCAGCGCGGCCAGCACCAATCAGCCCCAGCATTTT; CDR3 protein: CASSAASTNQPQHF
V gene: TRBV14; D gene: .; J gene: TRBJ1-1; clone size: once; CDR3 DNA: TGTGCCAGCAGCCAATCACAGGGATTTGGTGCTTTCTTT; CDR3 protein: CASSQSQGFGAFF
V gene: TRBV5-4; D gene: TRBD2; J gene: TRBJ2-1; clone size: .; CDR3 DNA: TGTGCCAGCAGCGTCAGCGGGGGGTCCTCCTACAATGAGCAGTTCTTC; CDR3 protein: CASSVSGGSSYNEQFF
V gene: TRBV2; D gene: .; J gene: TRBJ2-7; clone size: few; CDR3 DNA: TGTGCCAGCAGACCCCTAGAGTACGAGCAGTACTTC; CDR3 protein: CASRPLEYEQYF
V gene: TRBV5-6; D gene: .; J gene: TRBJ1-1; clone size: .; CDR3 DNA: TGTGCCAGCAGCTTACCGGGATTGAGCACTGAAGCTTTCTTT; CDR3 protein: CASSLPGLSTEAFF
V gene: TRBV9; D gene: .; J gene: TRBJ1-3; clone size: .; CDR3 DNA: TGTGCCAGCAGCGCCCCAGGGACAAGCTCTGGAAACACCATATATTTT; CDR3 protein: CASSAPGTSSGNTIYF
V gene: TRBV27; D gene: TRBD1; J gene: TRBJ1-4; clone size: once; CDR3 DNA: TGTGCCAGCAGTTGGGACAGGGAACGGGGTGAAAAACTGTTTTTT; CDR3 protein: CASSWDRERGEKLFF
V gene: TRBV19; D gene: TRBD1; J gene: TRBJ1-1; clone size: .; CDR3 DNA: TGTGCCAGTAGTACCTCGACAGGGCGGAACACTGAAGCTTTCTTT; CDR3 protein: CASSTSTGRNTEAFF
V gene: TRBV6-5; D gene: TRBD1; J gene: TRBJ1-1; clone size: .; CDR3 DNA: TGTGCCAGCAGTTACAGAGACAGGGGGGTAAACACTGAAGCTTTCTTT; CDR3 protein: CASSYRDRGVNTEAFF
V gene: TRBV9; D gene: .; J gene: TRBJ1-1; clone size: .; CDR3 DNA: TGTGCCAGCAGCGTAGCCCTCGGCAGGACAGAGAACACTGAAGCTTTCTTT; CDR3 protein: CASSVALGRTENTEAFF
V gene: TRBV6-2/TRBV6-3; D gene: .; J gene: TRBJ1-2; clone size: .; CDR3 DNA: TGTGCCAGCAGTTTTCCCGGGTTTCGTGGCTACACCTTC; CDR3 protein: CASSFPGFRGYTF
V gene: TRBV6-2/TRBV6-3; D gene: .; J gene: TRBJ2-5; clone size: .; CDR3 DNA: TGTGCCAGCAGTTCCCACAGCCAAGAGACCCAGTACTTC; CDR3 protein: CASSSHSQETQYF
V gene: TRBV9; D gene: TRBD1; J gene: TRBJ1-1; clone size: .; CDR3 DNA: TGTGCCAGCAGCCCCAACACAGGGGTGAGGACTGAAGCTTTCTTT; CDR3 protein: CASSPNTGVRTEAFF
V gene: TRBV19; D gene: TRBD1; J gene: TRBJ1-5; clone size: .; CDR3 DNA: TGTGCCAGTAGCCCGGGACAGGGGGCGCAAAATAGGAAGCCCCAGCATTTT; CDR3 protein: CASSPGQGAQNRKPQHF
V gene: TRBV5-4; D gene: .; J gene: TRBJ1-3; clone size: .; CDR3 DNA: TGTGCCAGCAGCTTCGGACAGAGCTCTGGAAACACCATATATTTT; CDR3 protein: CASSFGQSSGNTIYF
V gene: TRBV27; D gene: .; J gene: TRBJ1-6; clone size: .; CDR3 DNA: TGTGCCAGCAGTTGGGGGCGGAATAATTCACCCCTCCACTTT; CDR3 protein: CASSWGRNNSPLHF
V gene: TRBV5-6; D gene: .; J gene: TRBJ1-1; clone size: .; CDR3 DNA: TGTGCCAGCAGCTATTTAAACAGGGCTTTGAACACTGAAGCTTTCTTT; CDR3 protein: CASSYLNRALNTEAFF
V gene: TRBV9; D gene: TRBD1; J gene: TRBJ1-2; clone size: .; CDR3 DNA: TGTGCCAGCAGCGTAGCCGGGACAGGGAGAGGAGGCTACACCTTC; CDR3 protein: CASSVAGTGRGGYTF
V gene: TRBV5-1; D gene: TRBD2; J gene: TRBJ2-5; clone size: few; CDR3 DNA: TGCGCCAGCAGCTTGGGTAGCGGGTTGGAGACCCAGTACTTC; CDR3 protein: CASSLGSGLETQYF
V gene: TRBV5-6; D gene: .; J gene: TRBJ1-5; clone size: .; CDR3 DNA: TGTGCCAGCAGCTTGCGACGCAGGGCCAATCAGCCCCAGCATTTT; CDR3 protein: CASSLRRRANQPQHF
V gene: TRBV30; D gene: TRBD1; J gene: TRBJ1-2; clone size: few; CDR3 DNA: TGTGCCTGGAGTAAACCGGGACAGGGCCATGCTAACTATGGCTACACCTTC; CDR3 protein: CAWSKPGQGHANYGYTF
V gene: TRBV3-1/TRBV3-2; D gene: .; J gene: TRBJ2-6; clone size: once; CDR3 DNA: TGTGCCAGCAGCCAATCTTCTGGGGCCAACGTCCTGACTTTC; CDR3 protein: CASSQSSGANVLTF
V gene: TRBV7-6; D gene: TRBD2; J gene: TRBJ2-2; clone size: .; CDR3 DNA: TGTGCCAGCAGCTCGGCTAGCGGGGGCGCGAACACCGGGGAGCTGTTTTTT; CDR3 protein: CASSSASGGANTGELFF
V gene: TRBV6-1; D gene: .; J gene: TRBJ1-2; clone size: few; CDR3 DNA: TGTGCCAGCAGTGATACCGGTTCGGGGGGCTACACCTTC; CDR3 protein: CASSDTGSGGYTF
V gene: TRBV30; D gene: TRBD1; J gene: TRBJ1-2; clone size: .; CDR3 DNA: TGTGCCAGCGGGACAGGGAGTGGCTACACCTTC; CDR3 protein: CASGTGSGYTF
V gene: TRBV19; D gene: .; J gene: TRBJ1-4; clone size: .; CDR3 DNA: TGTGCCAGTAGTATCCGACAGCCCGAAAAACTGTTTTTT; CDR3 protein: CASSIRQPEKLFF
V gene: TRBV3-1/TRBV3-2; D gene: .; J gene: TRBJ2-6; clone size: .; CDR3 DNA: TGTGCCAGCAGCCCGGGGGCTGGGGCCAACGTCCTGACTTTC; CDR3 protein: CASSPGAGANVLTF
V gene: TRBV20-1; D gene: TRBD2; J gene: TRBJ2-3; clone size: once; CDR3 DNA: TGCAGTGCTAGTTTGTCGGGGGGGAATTCGGATACGCAGTATTTT; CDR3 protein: CSASLSGGNSDTQYF
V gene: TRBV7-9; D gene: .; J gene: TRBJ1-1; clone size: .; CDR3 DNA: TGTGCCAGCAGCTTAATCCCCACATCTAGGTGGGTCACTGAAGCTTTCTTT; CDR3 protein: CASSLIPTSRWVTEAFF
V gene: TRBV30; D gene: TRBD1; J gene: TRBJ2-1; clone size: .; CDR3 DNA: TGTGCCTGGAACAGGGGATCCTACAATGAGCAGTTCTTC; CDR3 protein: CAWNRGSYNEQFF
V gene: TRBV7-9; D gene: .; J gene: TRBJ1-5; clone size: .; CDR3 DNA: TGTGCCAGCAGCTTAGCCGGGGATAGCAATCAGCCCCAGCATTTT; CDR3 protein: CASSLAGDSNQPQHF
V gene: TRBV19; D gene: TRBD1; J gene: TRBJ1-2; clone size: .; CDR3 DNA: TGTGCCAGTAGTATAAGAAACTCCGGGACAGCTCGCTACTATGGCTACACCTTC; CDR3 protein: CASSIRNSGTARYYGYTF
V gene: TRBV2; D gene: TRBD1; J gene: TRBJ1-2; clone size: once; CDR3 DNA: TGTGCCAGCAGGGGTGGACAGGGGGCGGATGGCTACACCTTC; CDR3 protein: CASRGGQGADGYTF
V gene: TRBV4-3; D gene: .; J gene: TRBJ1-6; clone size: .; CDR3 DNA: TGCGCCAGCAGCCAAGATCGGTCTTATTGGGCCCCCCTCCACTTT; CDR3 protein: CASSQDRSYWAPLHF
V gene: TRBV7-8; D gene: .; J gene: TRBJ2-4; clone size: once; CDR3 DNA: TGTGCCAGCAGCCCGCAGGTGGGCAACATTCAGTACTTC; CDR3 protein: CASSPQVGNIQYF
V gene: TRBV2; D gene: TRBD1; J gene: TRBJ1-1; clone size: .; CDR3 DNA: TGTGCCAGCAGTGATAGGAGGGGGCGCGGGGATTTTGCAAGCACTGAAGCTTTCTTT; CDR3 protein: CASSDRRGRGDFASTEAFF
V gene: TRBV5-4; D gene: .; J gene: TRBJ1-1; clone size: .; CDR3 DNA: TGTGCCAGCAGCTTGGGAGGAGCCAGGGCTGAAGCTTTCTTT; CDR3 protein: CASSLGGARAEAFF
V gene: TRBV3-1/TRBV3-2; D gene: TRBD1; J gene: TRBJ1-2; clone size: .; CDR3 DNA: TGTGCCAGCAGCCAAGAAAGGACAGGTGGCTACACCTTC; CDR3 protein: CASSQERTGGYTF
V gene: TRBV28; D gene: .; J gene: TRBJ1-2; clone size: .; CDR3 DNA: TGTGCCAGCAGTTCCCTGGCGGGGGGCTATGGCTACACCTTC; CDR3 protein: CASSSLAGGYGYTF
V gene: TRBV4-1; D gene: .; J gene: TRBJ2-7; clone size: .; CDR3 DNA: TGCGCCAGCAGCCAAACCTCGATGGGGCTACAATCCTACGAGCAGTACTTC; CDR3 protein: CASSQTSMGLQSYEQYF
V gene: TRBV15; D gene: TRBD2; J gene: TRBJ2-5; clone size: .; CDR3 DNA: TGTGCCACCAGCCCTAGACTAGCGGGTCAAGAGACCCAGTACTTC; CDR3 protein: CATSPRLAGQETQYF
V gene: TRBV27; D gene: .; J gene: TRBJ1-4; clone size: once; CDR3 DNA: TGTGCCAGCAGTTATACGGGGGCTAATGAAAAACTGTTTTTT; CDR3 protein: CASSYTGANEKLFF
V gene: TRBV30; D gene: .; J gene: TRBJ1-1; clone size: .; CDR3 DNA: TGTGCCTGGAGACTCGGCACTGAAGCTTTCTTT; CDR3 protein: CAWRLGTEAFF